This TCR beta chain came from a study of technical replicates of blood from a handful of donors. The method was immunoSEQ multiplex PCR; TCRdb's version includes in-frame clones alone and lacks a portion of them. The sample records some 83,000 clones, roughly nine tenths being singletons. There are 12 residues in the CDR3. Germline lookup yields CDR1 SGDLS and CDR2 YYNGEE. V lost 5 bases, J lost 5 bases, and 10 bases lay in between. This sequence joins TRBV9 and TRBJ2-5; D possibly corresponds to TRBD2 (6 bases). This sequence originates from a human donor in good health. Material: T cells isolated from PBMCs. The CDR3 bases are TGTGCCAGCAGTCCGGGGGTGGAGACCCAGTACTTC. As protein: CASSPGVETQYF.